The clone carrying this TCR beta chain was seen only once. Its antigen is currently unknown. The data belong to a study of a mutant IDH1 vaccine in newly diagnosed glioma. As for the study in general: Once 4-6 weeks had passed after radiotherapy alone, vaccination started, or it started with temozolomide cycles. Radiotherapy, temozolomide, or both had been given previously, and both were given to most.

V lost 3 bases and J lost 0, with 9 bases in between. CDR1 is SGHAT, CDR2 FQNNGV, per germline. This CDR3 has 16 residues. Clones were read by immunoSEQ multiplex PCR, and TCRdb kept only the in-frame ones, dropping some. The table lists 34,000 or so clones, over 65% of them singletons, with approximately 15% in the top ten. Time point meaning: week 35, safety follow-up. The investigators gave 300 ug of mutant IDH1 20-mer peptide in each vaccine dose, together with topical imiquimod. The rearrangement links TRBV11-2 to TRBJ2-6; D is uncertain. The material sequenced was PBMCs, taken from a glioma patient whose treatment included an IDH1 peptide vaccine. The sequence was obtained from a man aged 30 to 45 with glioma. CDR3 in amino acids: CASSLGTSSGANVLTF. The CDR3, as DNA: TGTGCCAGCAGCTTGGGAACCAGCTCTGGGGCCAACGTCCTGACTTTC.